A selection of T cell receptor beta chains follows, all from one sample in a study of cytomegalovirus exposure and HLA in healthy donors. This table comes from immunoSEQ multiplex PCR, and its TCRdb copy is limited to in-frame clones, with some not included. The sample contains 200,000 to 250,000 clones, over 75% of which appear only once. Input material: PBMCs. These receptors were collected from a woman under 30 in good health and CMV-seropositive. CDR3s include the opening cysteine and the closing phenylalanine or tryptophan. Fields, in order: V gene, D gene, clone size, J gene, CDR3 protein, CDR3 DNA. A D gene is named only where the DNA matches it firmly. Expanded clones get a size class; other rows say once, few or many, or leave the size out.

>TRBV30|TRBD1|.|TRBJ1-2
CAWSNWDREGYTF
TGTGCCTGGAGTAACTGGGACAGGGAGGGCTACACCTTC
>TRBV28|.|.|TRBJ2-7
CASSLGRGPYEQYF
TGTGCCAGCAGTTTGGGGCGGGGACCCTACGAGCAGTACTTC
>TRBV13|.|.|TRBJ1-2
CASSTGNYGYTF
TGTGCCAGCAGCACAGGGAACTATGGCTACACCTTC
>TRBV6-1|TRBD2|.|TRBJ2-7
CASSDLTSGSGNEQYF
TGTGCCAGCAGTGACCTGACTAGCGGGAGTGGCAACGAGCAGTACTTC
>TRBV27|TRBD2|once|TRBJ2-1
CASSSLAPSGLYNEQFF
TGTGCCAGCAGCTCTTTAGCGCCTAGCGGACTCTACAATGAGCAGTTCTTC
>TRBV19|TRBD1|.|TRBJ1-1
CASSMDRVDTEAFF
TGTGCCAGTAGTATGGACAGGGTGGACACTGAAGCTTTCTTT
>TRBV27|TRBD1|.|TRBJ2-7
CASSLSQDRGTTYEQYF
TGTGCCAGCAGTTTATCGCAGGACAGGGGGACCACCTACGAGCAGTACTTC
>TRBV5-4|.|.|TRBJ1-2
CASSSPGVQGFYGYTF
TGTGCCAGCAGCTCACCTGGGGTCCAGGGGTTCTATGGCTACACCTTC
>TRBV28|.|.|TRBJ1-2
CASSLGRVSYGYTF
TGTGCCAGCAGTTTAGGCAGGGTTAGTTATGGCTACACCTTC
>TRBV19|TRBD1|.|TRBJ2-7
CASSRDSDYEQYF
TGTGCCAGTAGTAGGGACAGTGACTACGAGCAGTACTTC
>TRBV5-1|TRBD1|.|TRBJ1-2
CASSPTWDRANYGYTF
TGCGCCAGCAGTCCGACGTGGGACAGGGCTAACTATGGCTACACCTTC
>TRBV19|.|.|TRBJ1-1
CASSSGRPDDINTEAFF
TGTGCCAGTAGCTCCGGGAGACCCGACGACATAAACACTGAAGCTTTCTTT
>TRBV27|.|.|TRBJ1-1
CASRLGANTEAFF
TGTGCCAGCAGGTTAGGGGCGAACACTGAAGCTTTCTTT
>TRBV15|TRBD2|once|TRBJ2-6
CATSRQWTSGSSGANVLTF
TGTGCCACCAGCAGACAATGGACTAGCGGGAGTTCTGGGGCCAACGTCCTGACTTTC
>TRBV5-6|TRBD1|.|TRBJ2-7
CASSLRDRGEQYF
TGTGCCAGCAGCTTAAGGGACAGGGGCGAGCAGTACTTC
>TRBV28|TRBD1|.|TRBJ1-4
CASRDRGFRTTNEKLFF
TGTGCCAGCAGGGACAGGGGATTTAGAACAACTAATGAAAAACTGTTTTTT
>TRBV9|TRBD1|.|TRBJ1-4
CASSPVPPGGEEKLFF
TGTGCCAGCAGCCCCGTACCCCCAGGGGGCGAAGAAAAACTGTTTTTT
>TRBV27|.|.|TRBJ1-1
CASSLRGTKEAFF
TGTGCCAGCAGTTTGAGGGGGACGAAGGAAGCTTTCTTT
>TRBV6-7|TRBD1|.|TRBJ2-2
CASPGQVAYTGELFF
TGTGCCAGCCCGGGACAGGTCGCTTACACCGGGGAGCTGTTTTTT
>TRBV18|.|.|TRBJ2-7
CASSPGSSSYEQYF
TGTGCCAGCTCACCAGGATCTAGCTCCTACGAGCAGTACTTC
>TRBV27|TRBD1|.|TRBJ2-5
CASSLKPGGETQYF
TGTGCCAGCAGTTTAAAACCAGGGGGAGAGACCCAGTACTTC
>TRBV4-1|TRBD1|.|TRBJ1-2
CASSHPGTGDFRYGYTF
TGCGCCAGCAGCCATCCCGGGACAGGGGATTTTCGCTATGGCTACACCTTC
>TRBV5-1|TRBD2|.|TRBJ2-5
CASSMTSGSMETQYF
TGCGCCAGCAGCATGACTAGCGGGAGTATGGAGACCCAGTACTTC
>TRBV29-1|.|.|TRBJ1-3
CSVQATSNTIYF
TGCAGCGTTCAGGCAACGAGCAACACCATATATTTT
>TRBV25-1|TRBD1|.|TRBJ1-1
CASSHPLGQGANTEAFF
TGTGCCAGCAGCCACCCCCTCGGACAGGGCGCCAACACTGAAGCTTTCTTT
>TRBV5-1|TRBD2|.|TRBJ2-1
CASSSPAGLAGGGYNEQFF
TGCGCCAGCAGCTCCCCGGCGGGACTAGCCGGCGGGGGGTACAATGAGCAGTTCTTC
>TRBV30|.|.|TRBJ2-7
CAGTRESSYEQYF
TGTGCCGGAACGAGGGAGAGCTCCTACGAGCAGTACTTC
>TRBV7-9|.|.|TRBJ1-1
CASSLGGLRAFF
TGTGCCAGCAGCTTAGGGGGACTTCGGGCTTTCTTT
>TRBV6-1|.|.|TRBJ1-4
CASSDSQYILRSNEKLFF
TGTGCCAGCAGTGATTCGCAGTATATTCTGAGGTCTAATGAAAAACTGTTTTTT
>TRBV19|.|.|TRBJ1-2
CASSIESRAGYGYTF
TGTGCCAGTAGTATAGAGAGCAGGGCCGGTTATGGCTACACCTTC
>TRBV15|TRBD2|.|TRBJ2-3
CATSRVFIAGRADTQYF
TGTGCCACCAGCAGAGTATTCATCGCCGGGAGGGCAGATACGCAGTATTTT
>TRBV7-8|TRBD2|once|TRBJ2-7
CASSISGRGDYEQYF
TGTGCCAGCAGCATTAGCGGGAGAGGGGACTACGAGCAGTACTTC
>TRBV4-1|.|.|TRBJ1-2
CASSQATGASSGYTF
TGCGCCAGCAGCCAAGCGACAGGCGCCTCCTCTGGCTACACCTTC
>TRBV30|TRBD1|.|TRBJ2-5
CAWSVGGQSGAQYF
TGTGCCTGGAGTGTAGGGGGACAGTCCGGGGCCCAGTACTTC
>TRBV11-2|TRBD1|.|TRBJ1-3
CASSSPRQGLDTIYF
TGTGCCAGCAGCTCACCCAGACAGGGTTTGGACACCATATATTTT
>TRBV19|TRBD1|.|TRBJ2-1
CASTYRGWGNNEQFF
TGTGCCAGTACGTACAGGGGATGGGGTAACAATGAGCAGTTCTTC
>TRBV27|.|.|TRBJ2-2
CASSHAPGNPFRTGELFF
TGTGCCAGCAGTCACGCACCCGGGAACCCTTTTCGTACCGGGGAGCTGTTTTTT
>TRBV25-1|TRBD2|.|TRBJ2-2
CASSTSDTGELFF
TGTGCCAGCAGTACTAGCGACACCGGGGAGCTGTTTTTT
>TRBV28|.|once|TRBJ1-5
CASSLYTPPQHF
TGTGCCAGCAGTTTATACACCCCACCCCAGCATTTT
>TRBV2|.|.|TRBJ2-5
CASSQQAGRETQYF
TGTGCCAGCAGTCAACAAGCTGGGCGTGAGACCCAGTACTTC
>TRBV5-6|.|.|TRBJ1-1
CASSLSIRGTRRNTEAFF
TGTGCCAGCAGCTTGTCGATACGGGGAACTCGTAGGAACACTGAAGCTTTCTTT
>TRBV27|.|.|TRBJ2-7
CASRAPSYEQYF
TGTGCCAGCAGAGCCCCTTCCTACGAGCAGTACTTC
>TRBV9|.|.|TRBJ2-5
CASSVEAVRETQYF
TGTGCCAGCAGCGTAGAGGCGGTCCGCGAGACCCAGTACTTC
>TRBV5-1|TRBD1|.|TRBJ1-2
CASSHGYRGDGGYTF
TGCGCCAGCAGCCATGGGTACAGGGGGGACGGCGGCTACACCTTC
>TRBV7-2|TRBD2|.|TRBJ2-2
CASSLVAGGTGELFF
TGTGCCAGCAGCTTAGTAGCGGGTGGCACCGGGGAGCTGTTTTTT
>TRBV5-4|.|once|TRBJ2-7
CASSLLGSEQYF
TGTGCCAGCAGCCTACTAGGGAGCGAGCAGTACTTC
>TRBV9|TRBD1|once|TRBJ1-2
CASSVGQGAGGYTF
TGTGCCAGCAGCGTCGGACAGGGGGCAGGTGGCTACACCTTC
>TRBV12-5|.|.|TRBJ1-2
CASGLVTGEGYTF
TGTGCTAGTGGTTTGGTAACAGGAGAAGGCTACACCTTC
>TRBV4-1|TRBD2|.|TRBJ2-5
CASSPSTRGETQYF
TGCGCCAGCAGCCCGAGTACGCGGGGGGAGACCCAGTACTTC
>TRBV4-1|.|.|TRBJ2-5
CASSQVLGAGETQYF
TGCGCCAGCAGCCAAGTCCTGGGGGCCGGGGAGACCCAGTACTTC
>TRBV28|.|.|TRBJ2-7
CASRNKEYEQYF
TGTGCCAGCAGAAACAAGGAGTACGAGCAGTACTTC
>TRBV7-7|TRBD1|.|TRBJ1-4
CASSSKTGFYEKLFF
TGTGCCAGCAGCTCGAAGACAGGGTTTTATGAAAAACTGTTTTTT